These 19 T cell receptor beta chains were sequenced from one sample in a study of T-cell reconstitution after alpha-beta-depleted transplantation in children. Using unique molecular identifiers, the investigators prepared the TCRbeta library. TCRdb independently ran MiXCR on the PCR reads; one entry per CDR3 protein. The sample includes hundreds of thousands of distinct CDR3 sequences, over 9.5% of them seen just once. Source: PBMCs from the stem cell graft donor, taken from the stem cell graft. These receptors were collected from a human donor who donated a stem cell graft to a child with acute myeloid leukemia.

This clonotype has only a few counts. This rearrangement joins TRBV28 to TRBJ2-6; 7 bases match TRBD1. CDR1 is MDHEN, CDR2 SYDVKM, per germline. The CDR3 is 15 residues long. V gave up 3 bases and J gave up 3 bases; unmatched junction bases: 2. CDR3 sequence (DNA): TGTGCCAGCAGTTTGACAGGGTTTGGGGCCAACGTCCTGACTTTC. As protein: CASSLTGFGANVLTF.

This clonotype occurred many times. The rearrangement uses TRBV20-1 and TRBJ1-5, with 7 bases that match TRBD1. V lost 5 bases to trimming and J lost 6 bases; unmatched junction nucleotides: 7. Germline assignment: CDR1 DFQATT and CDR2 SNEGSKA (reference sequence). This CDR3 spans 13 amino acids. CDR3 in DNA: TGCAGTGCTCCCGACAGGGCTGGTCAGCCCCAGCATTTT. It is translated as CSAPDRAGQPQHF.

The V gene is TRBV11-1, the J gene TRBJ2-3; TRBD2 aligns across 10 bases. Germline CDR1 is SGHAT and CDR2 is FQDESV (reference sequence). The CDR3 has 15 residues. V dropped 5 bases and J dropped 4; count of bases not matched to a gene: 6. CDR3 sequence: CASSLLSGRADTQYF. Written as DNA, the CDR3 is TGTGCCAGCAGCCTACTGAGCGGGAGGGCAGATACGCAGTATTTT.

This clonotype was counted many times. The chain couples TRBV11-1 to TRBJ2-7, with a weak D call TRBD2 (5 bases). Trimming left V 5 bases short and J 1 base short, with 9 bases between. The germline CDR1 and CDR2 sequences are SGHAT and FQDESV (reference sequence). The CDR3 is 13 amino acids. CDR3 sequence (DNA): TGTGCCAGCAGCCAAAGAGGGTCCTACGAGCAGTACTTC. Protein: CASSQRGSYEQYF.

This clonotype was seen a handful of times. The CDR3 loop is CATGLAGTYEQYF. The CDR3 DNA follows: TGTGCCACCGGATTAGCGGGTACCTACGAGCAGTACTTC. The chain couples TRBV24-1 to TRBJ2-7, with TRBD2 matching 7 bases. V lost 9 bases, J lost 2 bases, and 6 bases stayed unmatched. This CDR3 region has 13 residues. Germline V gene data show CDR1 as KGHDR and CDR2 as SFDVKD.

As to this clonotype: A read error may explain this, as a much larger clone is one base away. The chain carries TRBV10-3 and TRBJ2-5; D uncertain. The germline V gene encodes CDR1 ENHRY and CDR2 SYGVKD. This CDR3 comprises 18 residues. The CDR3 is CAISESRSRSLGKETHYF. The DNA of the CDR3 is TGTGCCATCAGTGAGTCACGATCTCGTTCGCTGGGAAAAGAGACCCACTACTTC.

In its sample, this clonotype was seen many times. CDR3: CASSLEGRFPYEQYF. In DNA form, the CDR3 reads TGTGCCAGCAGCTTAGAGGGACGCTTCCCCTACGAGCAGTACTTC. The rearrangement links TRBV7-2 to TRBJ2-7, with D perhaps being TRBD1 or TRBD2 (5 bases each). The CDR3 extends over 15 amino acids. Trimming took off 1 base at V and 2 bases at J, with 12 bases between the two ends. CDR1 is SGHTA, CDR2 FQGNSA, per germline.

This clonotype has a handful of counts. The chain uses TRBV11-2 and TRBJ1-5, with a possible D match to TRBD1 (5 bases). Germline V gene lookup returns CDR1 SGHAT and CDR2 FQNNGV. The CDR3 loop spans 14 amino acids. V was cut by 3 bases and J by 3 bases, with 9 bases left in between. CDR3 nucleotide sequence: TGTGCCAGCAGCTTTGGACACAACAATCAGCCCCAGCATTTT. It encodes CASSFGHNNQPQHF.

V and J are TRBV29-1 and TRBJ2-7; TRBD2 matches 11 bases. CDR1 is SQVTM and CDR2 is ANQGSEA in the germline V gene. This CDR3 contains 13 residues. J lost 4 bases, V lost 6 bases, and 5 bases had no gene match. The CDR3: CSVAGLAVYEQYF. CDR3 sequence (DNA): TGCAGCGTAGCGGGACTAGCGGTGTACGAGCAGTACTTC.

The sample holds a few counts of this clonotype. The genes are TRBV29-1 and TRBJ2-1; 9 bases fit TRBD2. The CDR3 is made up of 14 amino acids. Germline trimming cut 1 base from V and 5 bases from J; bases unmatched to any gene: 3. Germline loops: CDR1 SQVTM, CDR2 ANQGSEA. CDR3 DNA: TGCAGCGTTGAAGGACTAGCGGAAAACAATGAGCAGTTCTTC. This translates into CSVEGLAENNEQFF.

This clonotype was seen a few times. The V call is TRBV5-6, the J call TRBJ2-5, with 16 bases matching TRBD2. With V trimmed by 1 base and J by 9 bases, 3 bases remained unmatched. This CDR3 contains 15 residues. The germline gives CDR1 SGHDT, CDR2 YYEEEE. CDR3 sequence reads: CASSLPGLAGGAQYF. Here the CDR3 DNA reads TGTGCCAGCAGCTTGCCGGGACTAGCGGGGGGGGCCCAGTACTTC.

There are a few counts of this clonotype. The J gene is TRBJ2-1, the V gene TRBV2; no firm D call. The CDR3 spans 12 residues. With 7 bases removed from V and 9 bases from J, the gap between germline ends came to 13 bases. Looked up from germline, CDR1 is SNHLY and CDR2 is FYNNEI. In DNA, the CDR3 is TGTGCCAGCACCCTTCGGTGGGGTGAGCAGTTCTTC. Protein product: CASTLRWGEQFF. Drawing the rest from reference TRBV2 and TRBJ2-1, the complete variable domain is EPEVTQTPSHQVTQMGQEVILRCVPISNHLYFYWYRQILGQKVEFLVSFYNNEISEKSEIFDDQFSVERPDGSNFTLKIRSTKLEDSAMYFCASTLRWGEQFFGPGTRLTVL.

This clonotype has at least ten counts. DNA of the CDR3: TGTGCCAGCAGCGTAGTCGGCGAGAATGAGCAGTTCTTC. Translated: CASSVVGENEQFF. The chain carries TRBV9 and TRBJ2-1; no firm D call. CDR1 is SGDLS and CDR2 is YYNGEE in the germline V gene. The CDR3 extends over 13 amino acids. V was clipped by 0 bases and J by 7 bases, with 8 bases between them.

In its sample, this clonotype was seen many times. The V gene is TRBV24-1, the J gene TRBJ2-1; weak D call: TRBD1 (6 bases). The CDR3 length is 15 residues. Trimming removed 5 bases from V and 3 bases from J, with 13 bases in between. Per germline, CDR1 KGHDR and CDR2 SFDVKD. Here the CDR3 reads CATSVQGTIYNEQFF. The CDR3 DNA reads TGTGCCACCAGTGTTCAGGGGACAATCTACAATGAGCAGTTCTTC.

This clonotype was seen many times. This CDR3 is CASSPQGSNADTQYF. The DNA of the CDR3 is TGTGCCAGCAGCCCCCAGGGTAGTAACGCAGATACGCAGTATTTT. The chain has TRBV7-2 and TRBJ2-3, with a weak D call TRBD1 (5 bases). This CDR3 contains 15 residues. Germline V gene data show CDR1 as SGHTA and CDR2 as FQGNSA. Trimming took off 5 bases at V and 4 bases at J, with 16 bases between the two ends.

This clonotype showed up just a few times. The chain combines TRBV20-1 with TRBJ2-7; 12 bases map to TRBD1. The CDR3 loop spans 14 amino acids. Germline-derived CDR1 and CDR2 are DFQATT and SNEGSKA (reference sequence). J was trimmed by 7 bases and V by 3 bases; bases with no gene match: 7. The CDR3 here is CSASGTGGFGEQYF. For the CDR3, the DNA is TGCAGTGCTAGCGGGACAGGGGGCTTCGGGGAGCAGTACTTC.

This clonotype was found many times. CDR3 protein: CASSPGWELFF. Here the CDR3 DNA reads TGTGCCAGCAGCCCAGGGTGGGAGCTGTTTTTT. This chain joins TRBV3-1 and TRBJ2-2; TRBD1 might be the D (5 bases). Germline lookup yields CDR1 LGHDT and CDR2 YNNKEL (reference sequence). V lost 4 bases and J 9 bases, leaving 6 bases between the germline ends. This CDR3 spans 11 amino acids.

V and J are TRBV27 and TRBJ1-6; tentatively, D is TRBD1 (5 bases). V shed 4 bases and J shed 7 bases, with 11 bases lying between them. The CDR3 has 14 residues. Germline CDR1 is MNHEY and CDR2 is SMNVEV (reference sequence). The CDR3 loop is CASSSRQFNSPLHF. CDR3 DNA: TGTGCCAGCAGTTCCCGACAGTTCAATTCACCCCTCCACTTT.

CDR3 bases: TGTGCCAGCAGTCGACCGGGACAGGGTACGAGCTCCTACGAGCAGTACTTC. Translated: CASSRPGQGTSSYEQYF. The V and J genes are TRBV6-1 and TRBJ2-7, with TRBD1 matching over 9 bases. CDR1 is MNHNS, CDR2 SASEGT, per germline. Trimming at V came to 5 bases and at J to 0 bases, leaving 11 bases not matched to a gene. The CDR3 has 17 amino acids.